A selection of T cell receptor beta chains follows, all from one sample in a study of blood T cell repertoires in COVID-19. The assay was immunoSEQ multiplex PCR, and TCRdb's table has in-frame clones only and misses some. The repertoire holds more than 65,000 clones, with over 60% as singletons. The material sequenced was peripheral blood. The origin of the receptors is a woman of 80 years or more with active or convalescent COVID-19. Both conserved end residues are part of each CDR3. A D gene is named only where the DNA matches it firmly. Expanded clones get a size class; other rows say once, few or many, or leave the size out.

v_call	clone_size	j_call	d_call	cdr3_nt	cdr3_aa
TRBV18	NA	TRBJ1-4	NA	TGTGCCAGCTCACCTCAAGCAGGCCAGTCAACTAATGAAAAACTGTTTTTT	CASSPQAGQSTNEKLFF
TRBV5-1	few	TRBJ1-6	NA	TGCGCCAGCAGCCGATCCCGGGAGGCCGATTCACCCCTCCACTTT	CASSRSREADSPLHF
TRBV7-2	once	TRBJ2-5	NA	TGTGCCAGCACCCCGAAGGGGGTAGAGACCCAGTACTTC	CASTPKGVETQYF
TRBV6-5	NA	TRBJ2-3	TRBD2	TGTGCCAGCAGACCTAAGGGAGGGGAGACGCAGTATTTT	CASRPKGGETQYF
TRBV3-1/TRBV3-2	NA	TRBJ1-2	NA	TGTGCCAGCAGCGTAACCCGGGGGTTCGGCTACACCTTC	CASSVTRGFGYTF
TRBV6-4	NA	TRBJ2-2	NA	TGTACTAGACCGGAGCTGTTTTTT	CTRPELFF
TRBV5-5	NA	TRBJ2-3	TRBD2	TGTGCCAGCACCCCAGACGGCGGGGGGGGAGATACGCAGTATTTT	CASTPDGGGGDTQYF
TRBV18	NA	TRBJ2-5	TRBD1	TGTGCCAGCTCACCTCTGACAGGGTTCCAAGAGACCCAGTACTTC	CASSPLTGFQETQYF
TRBV10-3	NA	TRBJ1-6	NA	TGTGCCATCAGGGACAGAGATAATTCACCCCTCCACTTT	CAIRDRDNSPLHF
TRBV29-1	NA	TRBJ2-5	TRBD1	TGCAGCGTTGATACAGGGGGGGAGACCCAGTACTTC	CSVDTGGETQYF
TRBV7-9	NA	TRBJ2-6	NA	TGTGCCAGCAGCCCCCTAGGAGGGGAGTCTGGGGCCAACGTCCTGACTTTC	CASSPLGGESGANVLTF
TRBV14	NA	TRBJ2-2	NA	TGTGCCAGCAGCCAAGATATCGGGACCGGGGAGCTGTTTTTT	CASSQDIGTGELFF
TRBV7-9	NA	TRBJ1-3	TRBD1	TGTGCCAGCAGCTTCGACAGGGGGACTGGAAACACCATATATTTT	CASSFDRGTGNTIYF
TRBV5-4	NA	TRBJ2-3	TRBD2	TGTGCCAGCAGCCGGGGGGGGGCAGGGACAGATACGCAGTATTTT	CASSRGGAGTDTQYF
TRBV14	medium-sized	TRBJ2-7	NA	TGTGCCAGCAGCGCCCAGGGGATAAGTGGCTACGAGCAGTACTTC	CASSAQGISGYEQYF
TRBV6-5	NA	TRBJ1-6	NA	TGTGCCAGCGGTAGCTCACCCCTCCACTTT	CASGSSPLHF
TRBV19	NA	TRBJ2-2	TRBD1	TGTGCCAGTAGTTCCGGGACAGGGCGGACCGGGGAGCTGTTTTTT	CASSSGTGRTGELFF
TRBV3-1/TRBV3-2	once	TRBJ2-5	TRBD2	TGTGCCAGCAGCTTTCCTCCACTAGGGGGTTCTAGCGGGGAAAAGGAGACCCAGTACTTC	CASSFPPLGGSSGEKETQYF
TRBV6-5	NA	TRBJ2-5	TRBD1	TGTGCCAGCAGTCCGGGACAGGCAGAAGAGACCCAGTACTTC	CASSPGQAEETQYF
TRBV5-5	NA	TRBJ1-1	TRBD1	TGTGCCAGCAGCTTGGATCAGGGGGCGGAGTGGTTCACTGAAGCTTTCTTT	CASSLDQGAEWFTEAFF
TRBV9	NA	TRBJ1-2	NA	TGTGCCAGCAGCGTAGGTTCAGTTGGCGGCTACACCTTC	CASSVGSVGGYTF
TRBV20-1	NA	TRBJ2-7	NA	TGCAGTGCTAGAGGGACAGTTTCGCAGTACTTC	CSARGTVSQYF
TRBV6-2/TRBV6-3	NA	TRBJ2-7	TRBD1	TGTGCCAGCAGTTACTCGGACAGGGGCTCCTACGAGCAGTACTTC	CASSYSDRGSYEQYF
TRBV6-2/TRBV6-3	NA	TRBJ2-3	TRBD2	TGTGCCAGCAGTTACCGGGGAAAAGCGGGGGGGCCAGATACGCAGTATTTT	CASSYRGKAGGPDTQYF
TRBV7-3	NA	TRBJ2-7	NA	TGTGCCAGCAGCTTCGGTCAGGGCTACGAGCAGTACTTC	CASSFGQGYEQYF
TRBV27	NA	TRBJ1-6	TRBD1	TGTGCCAGCAGTTTTCGGGGACAGTGGGCACCCCTCCACTTT	CASSFRGQWAPLHF